Shown below are 7 T cell receptor beta chains from a single sample sequenced in a study of beta chain features in type 1 diabetes. Every bit of the isolated RNA underwent reverse transcription, so sequencing read expressed TCRB transcripts. Libraries were prepared by immunoSEQ multiplex PCR; TCRdb keeps only in-frame clonotypes and omits some of them. The sample holds about 150,000 clones, less than 9.5% seen once. Input material: central memory CD4+ T cells from blood. Every receptor here comes from a man aged 18-30 years in good health.

This sequence joins TRBV18 and TRBJ2-3, with 7 bases fitting TRBD1. The CDR3 consists of 13 residues. Germline-derived CDR1 and CDR2 are KGHSH and LQKENI. Trimming took 5 bases from V and 4 from J; bases not matched to a gene: 3. The CDR3 here is CASSTGVADTQYF. For the CDR3, the DNA is TGTGCCAGCTCAACAGGGGTAGCAGATACGCAGTATTTT.

V is TRBV15 and J is TRBJ1-5; unclear D gene. The V and J ends lost 5 bases and 2 bases respectively, with 10 bases between them. Germline V gene data show CDR1 as LNHNV and CDR2 as YYDKDF (reference sequence). The CDR3 has 14 residues. The CDR3: CATSGGSGNQPQHF. The CDR3 nucleotides read TGTGCCACCAGCGGCGGTTCGGGCAATCAGCCCCAGCATTTT.

This clone occurred a few times. This chain links TRBV4-1 with TRBJ2-3; 7 positions match TRBD1. The CDR3 is made up of 15 amino acids. The junction had 5 bases not matched to a gene; V was cut back by 4 bases and J by 1 base. Germline V gene lookup returns CDR1 MGHRA and CDR2 YSYEKL. DNA of the CDR3: TGCGCCAGCAGCCGCGGACAGGTTGGCACAGATACGCAGTATTTT. Amino acids: CASSRGQVGTDTQYF.

The V gene is TRBV2, the J gene TRBJ1-2, with 8 bases that match TRBD1. This CDR3 region has 14 residues. With V trimmed by 4 bases and J by 6 bases, 7 bases remained unmatched. Germline lookup yields CDR1 SNHLY and CDR2 FYNNEI. CDR3 nucleotides: TGTGCCAGCAGTGGTGGACAGGGAATTGATGGCTACACCTTC. It yields the protein CASSGGQGIDGYTF.

This clone came up a few times. This chain joins TRBV2 and TRBJ1-2, with 8 bases identical to TRBD1. This CDR3 is 14 amino acids long. Trimming at V came to 7 bases and at J to 2 bases, leaving 6 bases not matched to a gene. The germline CDR1 and CDR2 sequences are SNHLY and FYNNEI. CDR3 coding DNA: TGTGCCAGCATCCCGCGGACAGGGAACTATGGCTACACCTTC. Protein: CASIPRTGNYGYTF.

This clone was observed at least ten times. The chain couples TRBV4-3 to TRBJ2-1; tentative D call: TRBD1 (6 bases). Trimming cost V 2 bases and J 2 bases, with 13 bases left between them. The CDR3 contains 16 residues. Per the germline V gene, CDR1 is LGHNA and CDR2 is YSLEER. This CDR3 is CASSQSDRHPYNEQFF. CDR3 nucleotide sequence: TGCGCCAGCAGCCAATCAGACAGGCATCCCTACAATGAGCAGTTCTTC.

There are many counts of this clone. The chain is built from TRBV7-9 and TRBJ2-7; D gene uncertain. The CDR3 consists of 12 residues. Germline V gene sequence: CDR1 SEHNR, CDR2 FQNEAQ (reference sequence). The ends were cut back, 5 bases at V and 0 bases at J, with 5 bases in the middle. The CDR3 here is CASSPISYEQYF. CDR3 DNA sequence: TGTGCCAGCAGCCCCATCTCCTACGAGCAGTACTTC.